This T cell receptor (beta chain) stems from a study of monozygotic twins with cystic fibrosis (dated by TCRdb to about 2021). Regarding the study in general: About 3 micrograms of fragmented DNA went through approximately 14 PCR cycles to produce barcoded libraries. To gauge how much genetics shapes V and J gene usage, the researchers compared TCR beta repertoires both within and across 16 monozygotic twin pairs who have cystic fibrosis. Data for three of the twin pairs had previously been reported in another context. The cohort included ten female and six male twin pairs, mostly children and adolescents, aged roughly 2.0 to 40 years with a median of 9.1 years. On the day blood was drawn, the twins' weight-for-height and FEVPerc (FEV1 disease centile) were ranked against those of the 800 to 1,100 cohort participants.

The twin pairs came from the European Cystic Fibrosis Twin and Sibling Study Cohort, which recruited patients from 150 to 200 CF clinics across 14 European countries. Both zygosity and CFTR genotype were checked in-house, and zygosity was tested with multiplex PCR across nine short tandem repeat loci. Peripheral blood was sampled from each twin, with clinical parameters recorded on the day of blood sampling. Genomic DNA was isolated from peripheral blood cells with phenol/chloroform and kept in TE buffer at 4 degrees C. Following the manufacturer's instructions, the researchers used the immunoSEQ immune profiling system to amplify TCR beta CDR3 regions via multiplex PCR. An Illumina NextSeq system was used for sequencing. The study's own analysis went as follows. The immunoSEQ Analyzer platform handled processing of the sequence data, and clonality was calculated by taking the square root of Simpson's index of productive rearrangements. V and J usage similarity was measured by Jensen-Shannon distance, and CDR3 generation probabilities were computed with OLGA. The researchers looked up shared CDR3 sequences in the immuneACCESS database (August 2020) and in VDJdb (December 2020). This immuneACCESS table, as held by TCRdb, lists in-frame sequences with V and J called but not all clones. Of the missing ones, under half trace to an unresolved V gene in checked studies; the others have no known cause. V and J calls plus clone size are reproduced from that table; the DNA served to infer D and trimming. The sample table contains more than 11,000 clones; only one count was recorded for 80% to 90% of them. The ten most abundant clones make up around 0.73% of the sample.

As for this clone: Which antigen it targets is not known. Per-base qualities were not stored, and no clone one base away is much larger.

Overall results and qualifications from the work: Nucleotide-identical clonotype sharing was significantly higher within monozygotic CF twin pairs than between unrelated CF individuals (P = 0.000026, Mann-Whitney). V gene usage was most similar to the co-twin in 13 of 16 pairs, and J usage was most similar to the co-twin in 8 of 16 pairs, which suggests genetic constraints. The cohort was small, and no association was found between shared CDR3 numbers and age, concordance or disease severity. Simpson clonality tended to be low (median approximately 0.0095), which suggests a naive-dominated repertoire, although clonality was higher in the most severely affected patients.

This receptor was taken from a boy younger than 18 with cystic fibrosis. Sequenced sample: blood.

The CDR3 reads CAISESGRDEQYF. The nucleotide sequence is TGTGCCATCAGTGAGTCGGGAAGAGACGAGCAGTACTTC. The sequence joins TRBV10-3 to TRBJ2-7; the D gene cannot be named for sure. The germline V gene sets CDR1 to ENHRY and CDR2 to SYGVKD. Spanning cysteine to phenylalanine, the CDR3 consists of 13 amino acids. The DNA shown is the 39-base CDR3, in frame from base 1. Trimming at the junction amounts to 0 bases on V and 5 bases on J, and the germline ends lie 8 bases apart.